Included here is one TCR beta chain sequence, with context. Antigen specificity is unknown. The data were obtained in a study of long-term antiretroviral therapy in people with HIV. The assay used was immunoSEQ (version v3.0), run at survey level. Data came from immunoSEQ multiplex PCR; TCRdb stores just in-frame clones and leaves some out. Among more than 35,000 clones, about 95% were seen once, and the ten largest hold about 3%. Findings of the study overall: Diversity remained lower than transplant donor controls, even though it increased after ART. Whichever time point was examined, clones expanded before ART dominated the repertoire. Blood, drawn from the mid-2000s to the late 2010s, may reflect older ART regimens.

Germline assignment: CDR1 MNHEY and CDR2 SVGAGI. Trimming stripped 2 bases from V and 1 base from J, with 10 bases between. This CDR3 has 15 amino acids. V gene TRBV6-5 combines with J gene TRBJ2-3; tentatively, D is TRBD1 (6 bases). The specimen comprised unsorted PBMCs, sampled 3.7 years after starting antiretroviral therapy. The TCR originated in a woman aged 50 to 60 with HIV. CDR3 sequence (DNA): TGTGCCAGCAGTTACGGGGGCCTCGGCACAGATACGCAGTATTTT. Translating gives CASSYGGLGTDTQYF.